Given below is one T cell receptor beta chain in context. The sample comes from a study of blood T cell repertoires in COVID-19. The CDR3 length is 14 residues. Between the trimmed V and J ends, which lost 4 bases and 6 bases, there was a span of 12 bases. Germline values: CDR1 LNHDA, CDR2 SQIVND (reference sequence). Per the authors' pipeline: Reference gene primer amplification yielded estimated nucleated cell counts. Clones were sequenced by immunoSEQ multiplex PCR, and TCRdb holds only the in-frame ones, with some missing. The V and J calls and clone size were taken over from that table, and D and trimming were inferred from the DNA. The table has 64,000 or so clones, 86% seen once.

This chain uses TRBV19 with TRBJ1-4, with D uncertain. This clonotype was sampled from a man aged 40-49 years with acute or convalescent COVID-19. Sequencing was performed on peripheral blood. DNA for the CDR3: TGTGCCAGTAGTAGAGGAGGATCAGATGAAAAACTGTTTTTT. Its translation: CASSRGGSDEKLFF.